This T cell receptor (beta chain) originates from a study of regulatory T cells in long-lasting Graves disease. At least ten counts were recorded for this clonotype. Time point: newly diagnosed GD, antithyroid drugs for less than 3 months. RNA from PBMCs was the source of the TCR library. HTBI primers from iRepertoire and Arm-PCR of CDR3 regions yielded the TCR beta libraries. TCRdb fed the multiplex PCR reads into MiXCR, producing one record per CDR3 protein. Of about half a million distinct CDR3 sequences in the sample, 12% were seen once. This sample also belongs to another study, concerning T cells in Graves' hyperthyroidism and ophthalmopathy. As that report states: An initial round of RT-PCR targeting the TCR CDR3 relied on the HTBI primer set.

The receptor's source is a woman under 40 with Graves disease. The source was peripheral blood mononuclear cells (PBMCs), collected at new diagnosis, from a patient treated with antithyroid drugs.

CDR3 DNA sequence: TGTGCCAGCAGACGAACCACAGATAACTATGGCTACACCTTC. Amino acids: CASRRTTDNYGYTF. The V gene is TRBV12-3 or TRBV12-4, the J gene TRBJ1-2; no reliable D call. This CDR3 has 14 residues. Trimming pared 6 bases from V and 1 base from J, leaving 12 bases between.